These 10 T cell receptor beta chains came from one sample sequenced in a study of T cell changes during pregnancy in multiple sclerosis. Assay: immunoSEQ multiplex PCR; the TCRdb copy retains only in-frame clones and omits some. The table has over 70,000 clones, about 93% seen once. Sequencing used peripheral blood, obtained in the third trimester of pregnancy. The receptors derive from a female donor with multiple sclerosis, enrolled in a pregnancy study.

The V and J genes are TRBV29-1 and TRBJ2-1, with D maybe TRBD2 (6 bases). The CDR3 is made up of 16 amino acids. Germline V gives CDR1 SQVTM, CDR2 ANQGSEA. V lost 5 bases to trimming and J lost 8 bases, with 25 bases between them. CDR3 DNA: TGCAGCGTTTCCCCCCGGGAGATCGACCTTGTCGATGAGCAGTTCTTC. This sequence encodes CSVSPREIDLVDEQFF.

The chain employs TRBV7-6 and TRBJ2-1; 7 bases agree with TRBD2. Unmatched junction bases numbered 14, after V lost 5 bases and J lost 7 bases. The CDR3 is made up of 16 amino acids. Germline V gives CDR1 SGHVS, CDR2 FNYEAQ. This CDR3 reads CASSPSLGRGGNEQFF. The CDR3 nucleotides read TGTGCCAGCAGCCCGAGTTTGGGCCGCGGGGGAAATGAGCAGTTCTTC.

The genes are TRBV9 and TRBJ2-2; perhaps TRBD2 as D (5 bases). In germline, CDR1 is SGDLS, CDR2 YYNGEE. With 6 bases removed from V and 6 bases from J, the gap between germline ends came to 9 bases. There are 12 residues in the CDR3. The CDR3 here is CASTRGSGELFF. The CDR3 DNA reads TGTGCCAGCACCCGAGGGTCCGGGGAGCTGTTTTTT. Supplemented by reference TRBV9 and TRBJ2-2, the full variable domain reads DSGVTQTPKHLITATGQRVTLRCSPRSGDLSVYWYQQSLDQGLQFLIQYYNGEERAKGNILERFSAQQFPDLHSELNLSSLELGDSALYFCASTRGSGELFFGEGSRLTVL.

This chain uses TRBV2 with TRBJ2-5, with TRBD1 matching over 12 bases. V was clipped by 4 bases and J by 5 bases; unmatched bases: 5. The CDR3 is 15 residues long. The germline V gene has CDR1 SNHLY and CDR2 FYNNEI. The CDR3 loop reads CASSVGTGGDETQYF. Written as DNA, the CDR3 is TGTGCCAGCAGTGTTGGGACAGGGGGCGATGAGACCCAGTACTTC.

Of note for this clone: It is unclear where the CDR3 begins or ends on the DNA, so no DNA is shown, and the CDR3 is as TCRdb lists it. CDR3 amino acids: CASSSSAGVEQYF. This chain uses TRBV10-1 with TRBJ2-7; the table's D call of TRBD2 was not tested on the DNA. Per germline, CDR1 WNHNN and CDR2 SYGVQD (reference sequence). Both ends counted, the CDR3 spans 13 residues.

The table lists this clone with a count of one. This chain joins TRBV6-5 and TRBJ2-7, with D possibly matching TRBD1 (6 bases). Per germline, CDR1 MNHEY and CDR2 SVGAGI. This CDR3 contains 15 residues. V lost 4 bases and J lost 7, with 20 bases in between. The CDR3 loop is CASSSRTVAPGEQYF. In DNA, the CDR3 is TGTGCCAGCAGTTCCAGGACAGTGGCCCCGGGAGAGCAGTACTTC.

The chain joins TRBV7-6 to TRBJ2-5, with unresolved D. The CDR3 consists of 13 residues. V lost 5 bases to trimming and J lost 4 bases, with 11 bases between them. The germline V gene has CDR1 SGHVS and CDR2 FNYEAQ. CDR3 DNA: TGTGCCAGCAGCCCGCGAGTCCGAGAGACCCAGTACTTC. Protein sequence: CASSPRVRETQYF.

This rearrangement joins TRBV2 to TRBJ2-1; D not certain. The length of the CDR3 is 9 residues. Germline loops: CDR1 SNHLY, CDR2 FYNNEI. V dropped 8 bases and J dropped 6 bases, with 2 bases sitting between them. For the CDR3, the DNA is TGTGCCAGCCGCAATGAGCAGTTCTTC. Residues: CASRNEQFF.

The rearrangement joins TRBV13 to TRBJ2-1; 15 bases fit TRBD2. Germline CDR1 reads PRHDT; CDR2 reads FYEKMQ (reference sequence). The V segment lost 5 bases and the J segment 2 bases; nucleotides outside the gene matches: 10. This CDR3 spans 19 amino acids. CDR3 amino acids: CASSQGLAGGPSTYNEQFF. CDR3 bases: TGTGCCAGCAGCCAAGGACTAGCGGGAGGGCCATCTACCTACAATGAGCAGTTCTTC.

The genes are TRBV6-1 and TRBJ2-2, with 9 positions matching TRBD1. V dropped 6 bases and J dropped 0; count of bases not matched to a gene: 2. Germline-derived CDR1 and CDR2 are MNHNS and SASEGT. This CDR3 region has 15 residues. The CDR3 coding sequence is TGTGCCAGCAGGAGGGACAGGGCGAACACCGGGGAGCTGTTTTTT. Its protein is CASRRDRANTGELFF.